This T cell receptor beta chain is from a study of T-cell memory formation after mild COVID-19 (dated by TCRdb to the early 2020s). Background for the entire study: TCR sequence clusters from the two donors were largely donor specific. Longitudinal TCRalpha and TCRbeta repertoire sequencing tracked T-cell clones expanding and contracting after mild COVID-19 in a couple of donors. Two young, previously healthy adult volunteers made up the cohort, one male and one female.

TCRdb records Illumina NovaSeq 6000 as the sequencer. cDNA libraries for TCRalpha and TCRbeta were prepared by 5'RACE using constant-segment primers, with sample barcodes and unique molecular identifiers added. Trizol reagent was used to extract RNA from every sample. The libraries were amplified in two PCR steps, and the second step added a second sample barcode and Illumina TruSeq adapters. Libraries were sequenced on an Illumina NovaSeq with 2 x 150 bp paired-end reads. As for the authors' bioinformatics: Demultiplexing of reads and collapsing into UMI-guided consensus sequences were performed with migec v1.2.7. Using mixcr v2.1.11, the UMI consensuses were aligned to TRA and TRB V and J templates and assembled into clonotypes. A clonotype was counted as expanded or contracted only when both edgeR and NoisET called the clonotype significant, with the noise models trained on biological replicates. edgeR calls used a false discovery rate-adjusted p below 0.01 and a log2 fold-change threshold of 1. PCA with hierarchical clustering of max-normalized trajectories of the 1000 most abundant clonotypes was used as exploratory dynamics analysis. The CD4 or CD8 phenotype of responding clones was assigned using the separately sequenced CD4+ and CD8+ repertoires. TCRdb reanalyzed the raw reads on its own, using fastp at Q25 for trimming and MiXCR for clone calling, and kept in-frame beta chains. Rows are combined by CDR3 protein, so each entry shows the most common genes and DNA. TCRdb's processing, not the study's, gives the V and J calls here. In this sample the table shows about 62,000 distinct CDR3 sequences, roughly 10% of which occur a single time. The ten largest clones represent around 1.1% of the sample.

Ficoll-Paque density gradient centrifugation was the method used to isolate PBMCs. Concerning this clonotype itself: Its antigen specificity is not known. No base quality values were provided; no much bigger clone lies one nucleotide off.

Paper-wide results and their limitations: Some responding clones were found in pre-infection memory, which suggests that pre-existing cross-reactive memory T cells took part in the SARS-CoV-2 response. The study included only a couple of mild cases, and larger cohorts that include severe cases with pre-infection samples were judged to be necessary. SARS-CoV-2 specificity of the second-wave clones peaking on day 37 was not confirmed. Balanced CD4/CD8 phenotypes were observed for clones contracting from day 15 to 85, whereas a bias towards CD4+ was observed for a second wave of clones expanding from day 15 to 37. Contracting CD4+ clones turned up mainly in the CM and EM memory subsets, whereas EMRA was where CD8+ clones were enriched.

The sequence was collected from a man between 18 and 29 years old who had mild COVID-19 (a few samples of this study predate the infection). The sample titles of this study are shuffled in the database, so cell type and time point are left out; the donor was told from shared clones. Sample: PBMCs or a T cell subset sorted from them (not recorded which).

The DNA sequence is given as TGTGCCAGCAGTAAGGACGGGGGCTGGGAAAAACTGTTTTTT. This encodes CASSKDGGWEKLFF. The chain uses TRBV27 and TRBJ1-4; the D segment could be TRBD1, given 6 matching bases. V is clipped by 5 bases and J by 8 bases, and the sequence between their germline boundaries is 15 bases long. From cysteine to phenylalanine, the CDR3 is 14 amino acids long. Only CDR3 DNA remains: 42 bases, in frame from the first base. Based on the germline V gene (reference sequence), the CDR1 and CDR2 sequences are MNHEY and SMNVEV.